A selection of T cell receptor beta chains follows, all from one sample in a study of cytomegalovirus exposure and HLA in healthy donors. Generated by immunoSEQ multiplex PCR, the TCRdb table keeps only in-frame clones and is missing some. Its table lists roughly 190,000 clones. Sequencing was performed on PBMCs. These TCRs come from a woman under 30 in good health and CMV-seropositive. Each CDR3 is given with its conserved first and last residue. The D gene is left open where the match is weak.

j_call d_call v_call cdr3_nt cdr3_aa
TRBJ1-2 TRBD1 TRBV6-6 TGTGCCAGCAGCGCAACAGGGGGCTATGGCTACACCTTC CASSATGGYGYTF
TRBJ2-3 TRBD2 TRBV7-3 TGTGCCAGCAGCTTACGGTCGGGAGCGGGAGCAGATACGCAGTATTTT CASSLRSGAGADTQYF
TRBJ2-5 TRBD2 TRBV4-2 TGTGCCAGCAGCCAAGGACTAGCGGGGGGATCGGAGACCCAGTACTTC CASSQGLAGGSETQYF
TRBJ1-2 TRBD1 TRBV5-1 TGCGCCAGCAGTGTAGGGACAGGGCGCGGCTACACCTTC CASSVGTGRGYTF
TRBJ2-5 TRBD2 TRBV7-6 TGTGCCAGCAGCCCGGAACGTAAAACTAGCGGGGGGGATCAAGAGACCCAGTACTTC CASSPERKTSGGDQETQYF
TRBJ2-1 NA TRBV6-1 TGTGCCAGCACCCAGGGGCGTAAACTGGGGGATGAGCAGTTCTTC CASTQGRKLGDEQFF
TRBJ2-3 TRBD1 TRBV9 TGTGCCAGCAGCGTAGAGGGGGCTGGGGGCACAGATACGCAGTATTTT CASSVEGAGGTDTQYF
TRBJ1-2 NA TRBV30 TGTGCCTGGAGATACACAAGGGGAACTGAGAGAGGCTACACCTTC CAWRYTRGTERGYTF
TRBJ1-2 TRBD1 TRBV6-5 TGTGCCAGCAGTTACGACCGACAGGGCTGGGGGTACACCTTC CASSYDRQGWGYTF
TRBJ1-1 NA TRBV9 TGTGCCAGCAGCGTAGGCCAGGGTGGCACTGAAGCTTTCTTT CASSVGQGGTEAFF
TRBJ1-5 NA TRBV15 TGTGCCACCAGCATCCAGGACAGCAGCAATCAGCCCCAGCATTTT CATSIQDSSNQPQHF
TRBJ1-1 TRBD1 TRBV7-9 TGTGCCAGCAGCTTTGAACCAGGGGGGATGAACACTGAAGCTTTCTTT CASSFEPGGMNTEAFF
TRBJ1-5 NA TRBV7-9 TGTGCCAGCAGCTTAGCAGAGGGAGCCTTAAATCAGCCCCAGCATTTT CASSLAEGALNQPQHF
TRBJ1-6 NA TRBV18 TGTGCCAGCTCACGTACAGGGTCGTTCTCACCCCTCCACTTT CASSRTGSFSPLHF
TRBJ2-7 TRBD1 TRBV4-2 TGTGCCAGCAGCCAAGATGGCACAGGGGCTTCCTACGAGCAGTACTTC CASSQDGTGASYEQYF
TRBJ2-7 NA TRBV11-3 TGTGCCAGCAGCACCGGGTCCCCGGGAGAGCAGTACTTC CASSTGSPGEQYF
TRBJ2-5 NA TRBV19 TGTGCCAGTAGTACCGGGGGAGCAGAAGAGACCCAGTACTTC CASSTGGAEETQYF